A single sample is the source of the 9 T cell receptor beta chains below, sequenced in a study of beta chain features in type 1 diabetes. Whole-study results and caveats: Type 1 diabetes patients showed a moderate but significant shortening of TCRB CDR3s in all four CD4+ subsets.

These receptors lack a known antigen. Investigators reverse transcribed all isolated RNA, so they sequenced expressed TCRB transcripts. Assay used: immunoSEQ multiplex PCR; TCRdb lists only in-frame clones, some missing. The sample has about 340,000 clones; roughly 13% are singletons. Sequenced input: naive CD4+ T cells from blood. All receptors derive from a woman in her late teens or twenties with type 1 diabetes.

The sample holds a few counts of this clone. The chain employs TRBV4-1 and TRBJ2-3, with 8 bases fitting TRBD1. This CDR3 is 14 amino acids long. V shed 3 bases, J shed 6 bases, and the junction held 5 bases outside the gene matches. Germline lookup yields CDR1 MGHRA and CDR2 YSYEKL. The CDR3 sequence: CASSQTQGVDTQYF. DNA for the CDR3: TGCGCCAGCAGCCAGACACAGGGGGTGGATACGCAGTATTTT.

The chain has TRBV28 and TRBJ2-7, with 10 positions matching TRBD1. J lost 1 base, V lost 6 bases, and 6 bases had no gene match. Germline V CDR1 and CDR2: MDHEN, SYDVKM. The CDR3 consists of 15 residues. CDR3 loop: CASRMTGGVSYEQYF. The CDR3 DNA is TGTGCCAGCAGAATGACAGGGGGCGTGTCCTACGAGCAGTACTTC.

This clone was counted only a few times. The chain recombines TRBV7-2 with TRBJ2-1; 7 bases agree with TRBD2. V lost 3 bases to trimming and J lost 6 bases; unmatched junction nucleotides: 2. The CDR3 is 13 residues long. Germline lookup yields CDR1 SGHTA and CDR2 FQGNSA. For the CDR3, the DNA is TGTGCCAGCAGCTTCACGGGAGGCAATGAGCAGTTCTTC. Its protein is CASSFTGGNEQFF.

This chain connects TRBV27 to TRBJ2-5, with 9 nucleotides matching TRBD2. Germline-derived CDR1 and CDR2 are MNHEY and SMNVEV (reference sequence). With 3 bases clipped from V and 5 bases from J, the junction kept 4 bases outside the gene matches. CDR3 size: 14 residues. The CDR3 is CASSFSGSWETQYF. DNA of the CDR3: TGTGCCAGCAGTTTTAGCGGGAGCTGGGAGACCCAGTACTTC.

The rearrangement joins TRBV6-6 to TRBJ2-5; D gene uncertain. The CDR3 is 12 residues long. From germline, CDR1 is MNHNY and CDR2 SVGAGI (reference sequence). V gave up 6 bases and J gave up 6 bases, with 11 bases separating them. In nucleotides, the CDR3 is TGTGCCAGCAGAACTAAGGTGCAGACCCAGTACTTC. It is translated as CASRTKVQTQYF.

This chain links TRBV5-1 with TRBJ1-5; TRBD1 matches at 7 bases. CDR3 length equals 15 residues. Trimming removed 4 bases from V and 6 bases from J; junction bases left unmatched: 10. Germline CDR1 SGHRS, CDR2 YFSETQ. CDR3 sequence reads: CASSATGNGAQPQHF. The CDR3 region has the DNA TGCGCCAGCAGCGCGACAGGGAACGGAGCTCAGCCCCAGCATTTT. The variable domain in full, with the rest retrieved from reference TRBV5-1 and TRBJ1-5, is KAGVTQTPRYLIKTRGQQVTLSCSPISGHRSVSWYQQTPGQGLQFLFEYFSETQRNKGNFPGRFSGRQFSNSRSEMNVSTLELGDSALYLCASSATGNGAQPQHFGDGTRLSIL.

The CDR3 coding sequence is TGTGCCAGCAGGCCAGCGGGAGGCGCCTACAATGAGCAGTTCTTC. Translated, it gives CASRPAGGAYNEQFF. The V call is TRBV5-4, the J call TRBJ2-1; 9 nucleotides align to TRBD2. Germline V CDR1 and CDR2: SGHNT, YYREEE (reference sequence). The junction had 5 bases not matched to a gene; V was cut back by 5 bases and J by 2 bases. CDR3 length equals 15 residues.

Only a few counts were recorded for this clone. The gene calls are TRBV5-1 and TRBJ2-3; D is perhaps TRBD1 (6 bases). This CDR3 comprises 12 residues. Germline V gene lookup returns CDR1 SGHRS and CDR2 YFSETQ. Deletions cut 5 bases from V and 8 bases from J, with 12 bases between. The CDR3 nucleotides are TGCGCCAGCAGGAACAGGGAAAGTACGCAGTATTTT. Translating it yields CASRNRESTQYF.

This clone showed up just a few times. The V call is TRBV7-2, the J call TRBJ2-4; tentative D call: TRBD2 (5 bases). CDR1 and CDR2 from the germline V gene are SGHTA and FQGNSA. Trimming removed 7 bases from V and 0 bases from J, with 10 bases in between. The CDR3 is 14 amino acids. CDR3 residues: CASTSGLAKNIQYF. In DNA, the CDR3 is TGTGCCAGCACCTCTGGACTAGCCAAAAACATTCAGTACTTC.